Presented here are 14 T cell receptor gamma chains from one specimen sequenced in a study of gamma delta lymphoproliferative disorders and STAT genes. TCRdb re-processed the multiplex PCR reads via CATT. The table records around 2,500 gamma-chain clones, 12% of them present only once. Sequencing used genomic DNA taken from PBMCs of patients and controls. The sequencing input was blood. The receptors were gathered from a human donor with gamma-delta T-cell large granular lymphocyte leukemia.

By frequency in the sample, this clone is medium-sized. A far bigger clonotype differs at one base, so this is likely a read error. The same CDR3 also results from other DNA sequences found in this sample. J is TRGJP and V is TRGV9. The J gene is absent in TCRdb and was assigned here via DNA matching to germline. The CDR3 covers 16 residues. CDR1 GITISATS and CDR2 ISYDGTV come from the germline V gene (reference sequence). V lost 0 bases to trimming and J lost 7 bases; unmatched junction nucleotides: 3. This CDR3 reads CALWEVEELGKKIKVF. As DNA, the CDR3 is TGTGCCTTGTGGGAGGTGGAGGAGTTGGGCAAAAAAATCAAGGTATTT.

This clone occurred a few times. The CDR3 here is CAAWDITPNTTGWFKIF. The CDR3 region has the DNA TGTGCTGCGTGGGACATCACACCCAATACCACTGGTTGGTTCAAGATATTT. The chain carries TRGV10 and TRGJP1. Here the J gene came from matching the DNA to germline, since TCRdb omits it. TRGV10 is an open reading frame, and its role is uncertain. The CDR3 extends over 17 amino acids. Trimming took 8 bases from V and 0 from J; bases not matched to a gene: 13.

Many counts were recorded for this clone. Different DNA sequences within this sample yield the same CDR3. The chain couples TRGV4 to TRGJ1 or TRGJ2. TCRdb does not report a J gene; here it was assigned by matching the DNA to germline references. Germline CDR1 is EGSTGY and CDR2 is YDSYTSSV. J was trimmed by 1 base and V by 0 bases; bases with no gene match: 3. This CDR3 is 14 amino acids long. Here the CDR3 reads CATWDGPNYYKKLF. The CDR3 DNA is TGTGCCACCTGGGATGGGCCAAATTATTATAAGAAACTCTTT.

This clone was observed at least ten times. Within the sample, other DNA sequences also encode this same CDR3. The chain carries TRGV4 and TRGJ1 or TRGJ2. TCRdb is silent on the J gene; assignment here came from matching the DNA to germline. Germline-derived CDR1 and CDR2 are EGSTGY and YDSYTSSV. This CDR3 is 13 amino acids long. V was clipped by 0 bases and J by 7 bases; unmatched bases: 6. CDR3 residues: CATWDGRGYKKLF. For the CDR3, the DNA is TGTGCCACCTGGGATGGGCGAGGATATAAGAAACTCTTT.

This clone was observed at least ten times. This chain joins TRGV4 and TRGJ1 or TRGJ2. The J gene is absent in TCRdb and was assigned here via DNA matching to germline. With V trimmed by 6 bases and J by 4 bases, 12 bases remained unmatched. There are 14 residues in the CDR3. Germline values: CDR1 EGSTGY, CDR2 YDSYTSSV. The CDR3 reads CATWFLGGYYKKLF. The CDR3 DNA sequence: TGTGCCACCTGGTTCCTAGGGGGGTATTATAAGAAACTCTTT.

This clone is categorized as medium-sized. This rearrangement joins TRGV3 to TRGJP2. TCRdb supplies no J gene; here it was assigned by aligning the nucleotide sequence to germline. CDR1 and CDR2 (germline): VTNTFY, YDVSTARD (reference sequence). V trimming: 0 bases; J trimming: 5 bases; junction bases outside the gene matches: 6. The CDR3 is made up of 15 amino acids. The CDR3 region has the DNA TGTGCCACCTGGGACAGGCGATCAAGTGATTGGATCAAGACGTTT. It specifies CATWDRRSSDWIKTF.

This clone qualifies as medium-sized (0.01 to 0.1%). The chain is built from TRGV9 and TRGJ1 or TRGJ2. The J gene is absent in TCRdb and was assigned here via DNA matching to germline. With 0 bases clipped from V and 2 bases from J, the junction kept 1 base outside the gene matches. CDR1 and CDR2 from the germline V gene are GITISATS and ISYDGTV (reference sequence). The CDR3 sequence is 13 residues long. The CDR3 nucleotides are TGTGCCTTGTGGGAGGTGCATTATTATAAGAAACTCTTT. The encoded protein is CALWEVHYYKKLF.

This clone was counted at least ten times. The chain employs TRGV11 and TRGJ1 or TRGJ2. Since TCRdb gives no J gene, matching the DNA to germline was used here to assign it. TRGV11 is given ORF status, its function remaining uncertain. V dropped 4 bases and J dropped 12; count of bases not matched to a gene: 9. The CDR3 totals 12 residues. CDR3 sequence reads: CACWIRPQGKLF. The CDR3 DNA is TGTGCCTGCTGGATTAGACCACAGGGGAAACTCTTT.

This clone came up many times. CDR3 bases: TGTGCTGCGTGGGATGACTATTATTATAAGAAACTCTTT. It yields the protein CAAWDDYYYKKLF. V gene TRGV10 combines with J gene TRGJ1 or TRGJ2. Germline matching of the DNA provided the J gene here, since TCRdb leaves it blank. TRGV10 carries the ORF label, with uncertain function. The CDR3 consists of 13 residues. V dropped 8 bases and J dropped 2; count of bases not matched to a gene: 7.

At least ten counts were recorded for this clone. The chain employs TRGV11 and TRGJ1 or TRGJ2. The J gene was missing in TCRdb and was found by matching the end of the DNA to germline. TRGV11 is flagged as an ORF with uncertain function. This CDR3 contains 14 residues. Losses at the gene ends were 4 bases for V and 4 bases for J; bases not matched to a gene: 7. CDR3 residues: CACWISLRYYKKLF. The CDR3, as DNA: TGTGCCTGCTGGATTAGTCTACGCTATTATAAGAAACTCTTT.

This clone appeared many times. The chain carries TRGV2 and TRGJ1 or TRGJ2. Since TCRdb gives no J gene, matching the DNA to germline was used here to assign it. The CDR3 spans 14 residues. Germline V gives CDR1 EGSNGY, CDR2 YDSYNSKV. V was clipped by 0 bases and J by 3 bases; unmatched bases: 5. The DNA of the CDR3 is TGTGCCACCTGGGACGGGCGGGGTTATTATAAGAAACTCTTT. Translation gives CATWDGRGYYKKLF.

At least ten counts were recorded for this clone. The chain uses TRGV11 and TRGJ1 or TRGJ2. TCRdb records no J gene; here it was assigned by comparing the DNA to germline. TRGV11 is an ORF, with its function uncertain. After removal of 0 bases from V and 2 bases from J, the junction contained 10 bases not matched to a gene. The CDR3 spans 17 residues. DNA for the CDR3: TGTGCCTGCTGGATTAGGCACTATAGGGTGGATTATTATAAGAAACTCTTT. It yields the protein CACWIRHYRVDYYKKLF.

This clone was recorded many times. The chain joins TRGV4 to TRGJ1 or TRGJ2. Here the J gene came from matching the DNA to germline, since TCRdb omits it. CDR1 is EGSTGY, CDR2 YDSYTSSV, per germline. This CDR3 contains 14 residues. The junction had 7 bases not matched to a gene; V was cut back by 4 bases and J by 1 base. Here the CDR3 reads CATWEIPNYYKKLF. CDR3 nucleotides: TGTGCCACCTGGGAGATCCCAAATTATTATAAGAAACTCTTT.

This clone counts as medium-sized. A far larger clone is one base from this, pointing to a likely read error. At the DNA level, this CDR3 is encoded by other sequences in the same sample as well. J is TRGJ1 or TRGJ2 and V is TRGV9. The J gene was not available in TCRdb and was assigned here by matching the DNA to germline segments. Germline CDR1 and CDR2: GITISATS and ISYDGTV (reference sequence). V lost 12 bases and J lost 12; bases outside the gene matches: 11. The length of the CDR3 is 9 residues. CDR3 sequence reads: CALERGKLF. The CDR3, as DNA: TGTGCCCTGGAGAGGGGGAAACTCTTT.